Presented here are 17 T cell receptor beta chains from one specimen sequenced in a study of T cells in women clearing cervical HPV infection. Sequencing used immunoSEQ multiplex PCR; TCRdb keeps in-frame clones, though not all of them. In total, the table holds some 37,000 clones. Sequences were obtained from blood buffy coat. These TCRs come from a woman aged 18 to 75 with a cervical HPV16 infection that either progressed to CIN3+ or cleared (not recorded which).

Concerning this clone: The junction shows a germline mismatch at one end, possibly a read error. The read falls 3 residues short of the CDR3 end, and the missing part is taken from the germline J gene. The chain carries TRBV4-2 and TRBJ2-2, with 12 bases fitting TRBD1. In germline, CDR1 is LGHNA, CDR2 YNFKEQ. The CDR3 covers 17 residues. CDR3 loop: CASSHRSGQGAIGELFF. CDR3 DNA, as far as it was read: TGCGCCAGCAGCCACCGCTCGGGACAGGGGGCTATCGGGGAG.

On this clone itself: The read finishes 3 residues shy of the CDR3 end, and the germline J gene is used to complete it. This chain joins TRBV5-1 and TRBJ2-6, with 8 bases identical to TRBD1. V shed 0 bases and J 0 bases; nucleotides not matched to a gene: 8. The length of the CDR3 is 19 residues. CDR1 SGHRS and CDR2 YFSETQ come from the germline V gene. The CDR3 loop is CASSLALQGAASGANVLTF. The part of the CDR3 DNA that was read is TGCGCCAGCAGCTTGGCCCTGCAGGGGGCTGCCTCTGGGGCCAACGTC. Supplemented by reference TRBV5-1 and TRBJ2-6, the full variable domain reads KAGVTQTPRYLIKTRGQQVTLSCSPISGHRSVSWYQQTPGQGLQFLFEYFSETQRNKGNFPGRFSGRQFSNSRSEMNVSTLELGDSALYLCASSLALQGAASGANVLTFGAGSRLTVL.

The DNA read from the CDR3 is TGCGCCAGCAGTGGGGGACAGATAAACTATGGC. The encoded protein is CASSGGQINYG. The entire CDR3 sequence reads CASSGGQINYGYTF. The rearrangement links TRBV5-1 to TRBJ1-2, with 7 bases identical to TRBD1. The observed sequence ends 3 residues before the CDR3 terminus, with the missing tail filled in from the germline J gene. Trimming at V came to 5 bases and at J to 2 bases, leaving 6 bases not matched to a gene. The CDR3 has 14 amino acids. Germline V gene sequence: CDR1 SGHRS, CDR2 YFSETQ.

The part of the CDR3 DNA that was read is TGTGCCAGCAGCTTGGCCGAGGGGTTTTCGGCTGAG. It encodes CASSLAEGFSAE. The CDR3, in full, reads CASSLAEGFSAEQFF. The chain recombines TRBV5-6 with TRBJ2-1; D assignment may be TRBD1 or TRBD2 (5 bases each). The CDR3 extends 3 residues past the end of the read, so its final part is completed from the germline J gene. The V end was cut by 0 bases, the J end by 9 bases, with 16 bases between. The germline gives CDR1 SGHDT, CDR2 YYEEEE. The CDR3 contains 15 residues.

CDR3 sequence reads: CAWSPDRDYEQYF. The sequenced part of the CDR3 DNA is TGTGCCTGGAGCCCGGACAGGGACTACGAG. This chain links TRBV30 with TRBJ2-7; 8 bases map to TRBD1. The missing CDR3 end, 3 residues past where the read stops, is filled in from the germline J gene. CDR1 is GTSNPN, CDR2 SVGIG, per germline (reference sequence). The length of the CDR3 is 13 residues. The V segment lost 3 bases and the J segment 3 bases; nucleotides outside the gene matches: 4.

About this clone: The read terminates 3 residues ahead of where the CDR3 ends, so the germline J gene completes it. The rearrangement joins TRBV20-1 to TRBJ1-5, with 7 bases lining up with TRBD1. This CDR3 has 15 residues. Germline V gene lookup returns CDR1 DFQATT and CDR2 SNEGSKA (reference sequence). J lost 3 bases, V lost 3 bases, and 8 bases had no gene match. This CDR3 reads CSASGDREYNQPQHF. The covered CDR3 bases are TGCAGTGCTAGCGGAGACAGGGAGTACAATCAGCCC.

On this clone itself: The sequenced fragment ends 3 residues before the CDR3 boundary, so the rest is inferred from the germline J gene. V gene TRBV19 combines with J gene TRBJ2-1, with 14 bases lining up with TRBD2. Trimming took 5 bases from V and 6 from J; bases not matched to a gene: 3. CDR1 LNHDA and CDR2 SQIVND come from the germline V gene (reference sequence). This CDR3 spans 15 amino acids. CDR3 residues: CASSAGLAGANEQFF. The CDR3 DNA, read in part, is TGTGCCAGTAGTGCGGGACTAGCGGGAGCCAATGAG.

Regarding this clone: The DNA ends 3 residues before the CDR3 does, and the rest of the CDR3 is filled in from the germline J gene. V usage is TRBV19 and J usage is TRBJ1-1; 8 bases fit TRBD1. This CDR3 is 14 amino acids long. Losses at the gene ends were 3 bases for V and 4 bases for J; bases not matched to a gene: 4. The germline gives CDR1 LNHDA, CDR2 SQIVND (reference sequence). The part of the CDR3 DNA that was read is TGTGCCAGTAGTATGAGGACAGGGTCCACTGAA. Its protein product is CASSMRTGSTE. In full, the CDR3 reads CASSMRTGSTEAFF. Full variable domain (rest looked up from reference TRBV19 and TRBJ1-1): DGGITQSPKYLFRKEGQNVTLSCEQNLNHDAMYWYRQDPGQGLRLIYYSQIVNDFQKGDIAEGYSVSREKKESFPLTVTSAQKNPTAFYLCASSMRTGSTEAFFGQGTRLTVV.

The CDR3 loop reads CASSPQGQGAYEQYF. Partial CDR3 DNA: TGTGCCAGCTCACCACAGGGACAGGGGGCCTACGAG. The chain links TRBV18 to TRBJ2-7; the match to TRBD1 covers 11 bases. With the read ending 3 residues before the CDR3 end, the germline J gene is used to fill in that end. Germline CDR1 and CDR2: KGHSH and LQKENI. V lost 1 base and J lost 2; bases outside the gene matches: 1. CDR3 length: 15 residues.

CDR3 bases read: TGCAGTGCAACCCGACTAGCGGGAGAACAAGAGACC. As protein: CSATRLAGEQET. Given in full, the CDR3 is CSATRLAGEQETQYF. The rearrangement joins TRBV20-1 to TRBJ2-5; 12 bases match TRBD2. The CDR3 extends 3 residues past the end of the read, so its final part is completed from the germline J gene. There are 15 residues in the CDR3. CDR1 DFQATT and CDR2 SNEGSKA come from the germline V gene (reference sequence). V shed 6 bases and J 2 bases; nucleotides not matched to a gene: 7.

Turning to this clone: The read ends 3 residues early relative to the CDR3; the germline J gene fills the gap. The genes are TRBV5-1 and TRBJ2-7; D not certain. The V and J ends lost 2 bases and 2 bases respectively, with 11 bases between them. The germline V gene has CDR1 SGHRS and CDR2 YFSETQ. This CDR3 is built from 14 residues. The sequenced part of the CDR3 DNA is TGCGCCAGCAGCTTTTCAGGCCCTCCCTACGAG. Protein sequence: CASSFSGPPYE. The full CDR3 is CASSFSGPPYEQYF.

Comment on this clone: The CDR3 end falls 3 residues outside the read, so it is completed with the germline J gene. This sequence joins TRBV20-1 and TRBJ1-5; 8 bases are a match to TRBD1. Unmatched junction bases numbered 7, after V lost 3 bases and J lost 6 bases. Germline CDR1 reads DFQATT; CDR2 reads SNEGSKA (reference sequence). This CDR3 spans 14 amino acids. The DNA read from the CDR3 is TGCAGTGCTAGGGACAGGGTGGTAAGTCAGCCC. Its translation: CSARDRVVSQP. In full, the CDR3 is CSARDRVVSQPQHF.

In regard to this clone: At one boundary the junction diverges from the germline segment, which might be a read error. This CDR3 is CASSQIVGGGPYEQYF. Incomplete CDR3 DNA: TGCGCCAGCAGCCAAATTGTGGGGGGGGGTCCCTACGAG. V gene TRBV4-2 combines with J gene TRBJ2-7, with 7 bases lining up with TRBD2. The read is 3 residues too short to cover the CDR3 end, so that end is filled in from the germline J gene. The CDR3 sequence is 16 residues long. Germline loops: CDR1 LGHNA, CDR2 YNFKEQ.

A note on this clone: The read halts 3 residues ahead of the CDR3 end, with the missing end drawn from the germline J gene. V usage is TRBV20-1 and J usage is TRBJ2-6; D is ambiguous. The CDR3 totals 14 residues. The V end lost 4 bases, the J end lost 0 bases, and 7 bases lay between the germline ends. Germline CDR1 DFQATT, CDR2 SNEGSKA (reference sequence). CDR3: CSATRGSGANVLTF. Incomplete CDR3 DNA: TGCAGTGCTACCCGAGGCTCTGGGGCCAACGTC.

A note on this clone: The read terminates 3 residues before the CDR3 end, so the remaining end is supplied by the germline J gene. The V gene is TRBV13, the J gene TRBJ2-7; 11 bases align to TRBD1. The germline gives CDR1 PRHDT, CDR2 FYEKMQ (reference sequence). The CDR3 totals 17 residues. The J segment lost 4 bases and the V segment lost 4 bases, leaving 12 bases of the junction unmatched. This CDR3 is CASSYKPSGTGGYEQYF. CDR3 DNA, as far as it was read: TGTGCCAGCAGCTACAAACCTTCCGGGACAGGGGGATACGAG.

The DNA read from the CDR3 is TGTGCCAGCAGCTTAGAAGCTGTGTGGCAGGCTGGAAACACC. Residues: CASSLEAVWQAGNT. The full-length CDR3 reads as CASSLEAVWQAGNTIYF. The rearrangement uses TRBV7-8 and TRBJ1-3; D not resolved. Read sequence stops 3 residues before the CDR3 end, and the germline J gene provides the missing end. V was trimmed by 1 base and J by 2 bases, leaving 15 bases between them. Germline assignment: CDR1 SGHVS and CDR2 FQNEAQ. The CDR3 runs 17 residues. The full variable domain, rest sourced from reference TRBV7-8 and TRBJ1-3, is GAGVSQSPRYKVAKRGQDVALRCDPISGHVSLFWYQQALGQGPEFLTYFQNEAQLDKSGLPSDRFFAERPEGSVSTLKIQRTQQEDSAVYLCASSLEAVWQAGNTIYFGEGSWLTVV.

CDR3 loop: CASSLGGLRLETQYF. Incomplete CDR3 DNA: TGCGCCAGCAGCTTGGGGGGACTACGTTTGGAGACC. V is TRBV5-1 and J is TRBJ2-5; 7 bases match TRBD2. The CDR3 is cut off 3 residues early in the read; its end comes from the germline J gene. The CDR3 is 15 amino acids. Germline CDR1 SGHRS, CDR2 YFSETQ. J was trimmed by 5 bases and V by 0 bases; bases with no gene match: 7.